The 27 T cell receptor beta chains listed next were all sequenced from one sample in a study of T cell changes during pregnancy in multiple sclerosis. Assay used: immunoSEQ multiplex PCR; TCRdb lists only in-frame clones, some missing. The profile shows 20,000 or so clones, approximately 89% of them singletons. The source was CD8+ T cells from peripheral blood mononuclear cells, collected after pregnancy. The source of these receptors is a female donor in good health, enrolled as a control in a pregnancy study.

This clone was observed a handful of times. The rearrangement uses TRBV9 and TRBJ2-3; TRBD2 is a possible D gene (6 bases). There are 15 residues in the CDR3. Looked up from germline, CDR1 is SGDLS and CDR2 is YYNGEE. The V end was cut by 4 bases, the J end by 0 bases, with 12 bases between. The CDR3 DNA is TGTGCCAGCAGCCCACGGGGGTTCAGCACAGATACGCAGTATTTT. Translating gives CASSPRGFSTDTQYF. The variable domain in full, completed from reference TRBV9 and TRBJ2-3, reads DSGVTQTPKHLITATGQRVTLRCSPRSGDLSVYWYQQSLDQGLQFLIQYYNGEERAKGNILERFSAQQFPDLHSELNLSSLELGDSALYFCASSPRGFSTDTQYFGPGTRLTVL.

The chain links TRBV4-3 to TRBJ2-6; TRBD1 is a possible D gene (5 bases). The CDR3 sequence is 17 residues long. Per the germline V gene, CDR1 is LGHNA and CDR2 is YSLEER. Trimming removed 4 bases from V and 0 bases from J, with 13 bases in between. CDR3 DNA: TGCGCCAGCAGCCCGGCGGCAGGGCTCTCTGGGGCCAACGTCCTGACTTTC. It specifies CASSPAAGLSGANVLTF.

This sequence joins TRBV9 and TRBJ1-2, with 11 bases lining up with TRBD1. With 4 bases clipped from V and 4 bases from J, the junction kept 3 bases outside the gene matches. Germline V gene sequence: CDR1 SGDLS, CDR2 YYNGEE. This CDR3 has 14 amino acids. The DNA of the CDR3 is TGTGCCAGCAGCCCCGGGACAGGGGGCTATGGCTACACCTTC. Protein sequence: CASSPGTGGYGYTF.

The genes are TRBV5-5 and TRBJ2-7, with D perhaps matching TRBD2 (5 bases). This CDR3 has 15 residues. The V end was cut by 0 bases, the J end by 6 bases, with 16 bases between. Per germline, CDR1 SGHKS and CDR2 YYEKEE (reference sequence). CDR3: CASSLDYGVPGEQYF. CDR3 in DNA: TGTGCCAGCAGCTTGGACTACGGGGTTCCTGGCGAGCAGTACTTC.

The V gene is TRBV6-6, the J gene TRBJ2-7, with D possibly being TRBD1 (6 bases). Germline CDR1 MNHNY, CDR2 SVGAGI (reference sequence). The V and J ends lost 7 bases and 0 bases respectively, with 10 bases between them. CDR3 length equals 13 residues. The CDR3 spells CASTTGSSYEQYF. The CDR3 DNA sequence: TGTGCCAGCACAACAGGGAGCTCCTACGAGCAGTACTTC.

This clone was seen just once. The chain employs TRBV7-3 and TRBJ2-5, with a weak D call TRBD2 (5 bases). CDR1 and CDR2 from the germline V gene are SGHTA and FQGTGA. The CDR3 contains 15 residues. Trimming stripped 3 bases from V and 2 bases from J, with 13 bases between. CDR3 nucleotide sequence: TGTGCCAGCAGCTTGTCCGGGATTCCTCAAGAGACCCAGTACTTC. Its translation is CASSLSGIPQETQYF.

The chain recombines TRBV29-1 with TRBJ2-5, with 9 positions matching TRBD1. V trimming: 1 base; J trimming: 4 bases; junction bases outside the gene matches: 4. This CDR3 spans 14 amino acids. Germline-derived CDR1 and CDR2 are SQVTM and ANQGSEA. The CDR3 DNA is TGCAGCGTTGAAGGGACAGGGGAGCTAGAGACCCAGTACTTC. As protein: CSVEGTGELETQYF. Filled out from reference TRBV29-1 and TRBJ2-5, the complete variable domain reads SAVISQKPSRDICQRGTSLTIQCQVDSQVTMMFWYRQQPGQSLTLIATANQGSEATYESGFVIDKFPISRPNLTFSTLTVSNMSPEDSSIYLCSVEGTGELETQYFGPGTRLLVL.

The chain uses TRBV7-8 and TRBJ2-5; 9 bases fit TRBD1. CDR1 is SGHVS and CDR2 is FQNEAQ in the germline V gene. This CDR3 is 15 amino acids long. With V trimmed by 4 bases and J by 5 bases, 8 bases remained unmatched. The CDR3 protein is CASSSRDREAETQYF. The CDR3 coding sequence is TGTGCCAGCAGCTCCCGGGACAGGGAAGCGGAGACCCAGTACTTC.

V usage is TRBV19 and J usage is TRBJ1-2; 9 bases are a match to TRBD1. This CDR3 spans 15 amino acids. Germline V gives CDR1 LNHDA, CDR2 SQIVND (reference sequence). V lost 3 bases and J lost 4; bases outside the gene matches: 6. The CDR3 sequence: CASSIRTGGLYGYTF. Written as DNA, the CDR3 is TGTGCCAGTAGTATCCGCACAGGGGGCCTCTATGGCTACACCTTC.

This sequence joins TRBV9 and TRBJ2-7; 11 nucleotides agree with TRBD1. The V gene end was trimmed by 2 bases and the J gene end by 6 bases; junction bases not matched to a gene: 4. There are 14 residues in the CDR3. CDR1 SGDLS and CDR2 YYNGEE come from the germline V gene. CDR3 loop: CASSVGTGGGEQYF. CDR3 sequence (DNA): TGTGCCAGCAGCGTTGGGACAGGGGGGGGCGAGCAGTACTTC.

The chain combines TRBV25-1 with TRBJ2-2; D is uncertain. Germline CDR1 MGHDK, CDR2 SYGVNS. Trimming pared 1 base from V and 3 bases from J, leaving 9 bases between. The CDR3 is 15 amino acids. CDR3 bases: TGTGCCAGCAGTGAATTGGCCGAGGACACCGGGGAGCTGTTTTTT. Amino acids: CASSELAEDTGELFF.

V usage is TRBV6-5 and J usage is TRBJ2-7, with TRBD1 matching 7 bases. The CDR3 sequence is 13 residues long. The J segment lost 2 bases and the V segment lost 7 bases, leaving 5 bases of the junction unmatched. Germline V CDR1 and CDR2: MNHEY, SVGAGI. DNA for the CDR3: TGTGCCAGCAACAGGGACAGCACCTACGAGCAGTACTTC. Encoded protein: CASNRDSTYEQYF.

The chain uses TRBV6-4 and TRBJ1-1; the D is unclear. From germline, CDR1 is MRHNA and CDR2 SNTAGT. The CDR3 runs to 14 residues. Deletions cut 3 bases from V and 1 base from J, with 9 bases between. CDR3 DNA sequence: TGTGCCAGCAGTGATGGCCTCGAGAACACTGAAGCTTTCTTT. Translating gives CASSDGLENTEAFF.

The gene calls are TRBV10-3 and TRBJ1-2; possibly TRBD1 for D (5 bases). Between the trimmed V and J ends, which lost 9 bases and 6 bases, there was a span of 11 bases. CDR3 size: 11 residues. Germline CDR1 and CDR2: ENHRY and SYGVKD. The CDR3 nucleotides read TGTGCCATTACGGGGGACGATGGCTACACCTTC. Its translation is CAITGDDGYTF.

This sequence joins TRBV7-9 and TRBJ2-1; D possibly corresponds to TRBD1 (5 bases). This CDR3 is 11 amino acids long. The V gene's germline CDR1 is SEHNR and CDR2 FQNEAQ (reference sequence). The V end was cut by 7 bases, the J end by 10 bases, with 11 bases between. CDR3 loop: CASKGIGEQFF. Here the CDR3 DNA reads TGTGCCAGCAAGGGGATCGGGGAGCAGTTCTTC.

The J gene is TRBJ2-7, the V gene TRBV14, with D unclear. CDR3 length: 12 amino acids. CDR1 and CDR2 from the germline V gene are SGHDN and FVKESK. V gave up 1 base and J gave up 4 bases, with 5 bases separating them. CDR3 DNA sequence: TGTGCCAGCAGCCAAGTCCGGTACGAGCAGTACTTC. Translated, it gives CASSQVRYEQYF.

J is TRBJ2-1 and V is TRBV4-1; D perhaps matches TRBD1 (5 bases). Germline V CDR1 and CDR2: MGHRA, YSYEKL. The CDR3 extends over 17 amino acids. V dropped 4 bases and J dropped 0 bases, with 16 bases sitting between them. The CDR3: CASSLRGGRSSYNEQFF. The CDR3 DNA is TGCGCCAGCAGCCTAAGGGGTGGCAGGAGCTCCTACAATGAGCAGTTCTTC.

The chain links TRBV7-8 to TRBJ1-1; D unclear. CDR1 is SGHVS and CDR2 is FQNEAQ in the germline V gene. The germline V and J ends were trimmed by 5 bases and 6 bases, with 13 bases remaining between them. There are 13 residues in the CDR3. CDR3 sequence (DNA): TGTGCCAGCAGCCCATGGGAGGAGGCTGAAGCTTTCTTT. This encodes CASSPWEEAEAFF.

This chain uses TRBV21-1 with TRBJ2-3; the table's D call, TRBD1, has no DNA check behind it. TRBV21-1 is a known pseudogene. The CDR3 has 15 amino acids. The DNA for the CDR3 is TGTGCCAGCAGCAAAGTCGGACAGGGCGAAGATACGCAGTATTTT. It encodes CASSKVGQGEDTQYF.

The gene calls are TRBV19 and TRBJ2-3; D may be TRBD2 (5 bases). CDR1 and CDR2 from the germline V gene are LNHDA and SQIVND (reference sequence). The CDR3 length is 17 residues. V was trimmed by 2 bases and J by 2 bases, leaving 17 bases between them. Here the CDR3 DNA reads TGTGCCAGTAGTATAACTCAAGTGAGCGGATACACAGATACGCAGTATTTT. As protein: CASSITQVSGYTDTQYF.

The chain recombines TRBV15 with TRBJ1-1; D ambiguous. Germline loops: CDR1 LNHNV, CDR2 YYDKDF (reference sequence). The length of the CDR3 is 14 residues. Trimming took 1 base from V and 0 from J, leaving 6 bases between them. The CDR3 region is CATSRGGLNTEAFF. The CDR3 nucleotides read TGTGCCACCAGCAGAGGCGGCCTGAACACTGAAGCTTTCTTT.

The J gene is TRBJ1-5, the V gene TRBV7-2; TRBD1 is a possible D gene (5 bases). Germline-derived CDR1 and CDR2 are SGHTA and FQGNSA. Trimming stripped 0 bases from V and 4 bases from J, with 10 bases between. The CDR3 is 15 amino acids. CDR3 in amino acids: CASSLAQEQNQPQHF. The DNA of the CDR3 is TGTGCCAGCAGCTTAGCACAGGAGCAGAATCAGCCCCAGCATTTT.

The gene calls are TRBV13 and TRBJ2-1; 12 bases line up with TRBD2. The CDR3 consists of 17 residues. Looked up from germline, CDR1 is PRHDT and CDR2 is FYEKMQ (reference sequence). Unmatched junction bases numbered 3, after V lost 3 bases and J lost 0 bases. DNA of the CDR3: TGTGCCAGCAGCTTCCGACTAGCGGGGGTCTCCTACAATGAGCAGTTCTTC. It encodes CASSFRLAGVSYNEQFF.

This clone was seen a single time. The chain is built from TRBV6-1 and TRBJ2-7, with 11 positions matching TRBD2. The CDR3 is made up of 16 amino acids. V shed 3 bases and J 4 bases; nucleotides not matched to a gene: 8. Germline assignment: CDR1 MNHNS and CDR2 SASEGT. The CDR3 nucleotides read TGTGCCAGCAGTGACCAGCGACTAGCGGGGTTATACGAGCAGTACTTC. Protein sequence: CASSDQRLAGLYEQYF.

This clone was detected only once. V usage is TRBV5-6 and J usage is TRBJ2-7; possible D gene TRBD1, 5 bases. Germline V CDR1 and CDR2: SGHDT, YYEEEE. Trimming pared 1 base from V and 1 base from J, leaving 9 bases between. The CDR3 runs to 14 residues. The CDR3, as DNA: TGTGCCAGCAGCTTGACAGGACGATCCTACGAGCAGTACTTC. Its protein product is CASSLTGRSYEQYF.

The chain couples TRBV27 to TRBJ2-5; 8 nucleotides align to TRBD1. The end of the DNA fits TRBJ2-7 better, so the J call may be wrong. The CDR3 runs 15 residues. CDR1 and CDR2 from the germline V gene are MNHEY and SMNVEV (reference sequence). The CDR3, as DNA: TGTGCCAGCAGCCAACCGGGACAGGCCGCCTACGAGCAGTACTTC. This sequence encodes CASSQPGQAAYEQYF.

The chain links TRBV4-1 to TRBJ1-4, with D possibly matching TRBD1 (5 bases). Germline CDR1 is MGHRA and CDR2 is YSYEKL. This CDR3 is built from 15 residues. V lost 1 base and J 1 base, leaving 7 bases between the germline ends. The CDR3 DNA sequence: TGCGCCAGCAGCCAAGCTGACAGAACTAATGAAAAACTGTTTTTT. Translation gives CASSQADRTNEKLFF.